This entry concerns a single TCR beta chain. Its antigen remains unidentified. The sample belongs to a study of identifying expanded T cells in peripheral blood. Study observations and caveats: Clone count variance between approximately two-week samples rose with total template count.

The junction had 5 bases not matched to a gene; V was cut back by 5 bases and J by 3 bases. Germline V lookup: CDR1 SEHNR, CDR2 FQNEAQ (reference sequence). CDR3 length: 14 amino acids. Clones were sequenced by immunoSEQ multiplex PCR, and TCRdb holds only the in-frame ones, with some missing. The repertoire holds 95,000 to 100,000 clones, with approximately 88% as singletons. The chain is built from TRBV7-9 and TRBJ2-7, with 9 bases matching TRBD1. The sequenced material came from blood. The clonotype was recovered from a person between 18 and 75 years old in good health. Here the CDR3 DNA reads TGTGCCAGCAGCCCGACAGGGGGTGTCTACGAGCAGTACTTC. This sequence encodes CASSPTGGVYEQYF. Full variable domain (outside the CDR3, taken from reference TRBV7-9 and TRBJ2-7): DTGVSQNPRHKITKRGQNVTFRCDPISEHNRLYWYRQTLGQGPEFLTYFQNEAQLEKSRLLSDRFSAERPKGSFSTLEIQRTEQGDSAMYLCASSPTGGVYEQYFGPGTRLTVT.